This T cell receptor (beta chain) was profiled in a study of beta chain features in type 1 diabetes. Investigators reverse transcribed all isolated RNA, so they sequenced expressed TCRB transcripts. TCRdb's table, derived via immunoSEQ multiplex PCR, lists solely in-frame clones and lacks some. The repertoire includes roughly 300,000 clones, about a tenth of them detected once, and 1% sits in the top ten. Naive, central memory, regulatory and stem cell-like memory cells within the CD4+ compartment were sorted using CD45RO/CCR7/CD25/CD127/CD95/CD27. General study points: Type 1 diabetes patients showed a moderate but significant shortening of TCRB CDR3s in all four CD4+ subsets.

This clone was recorded a few times. What it binds is unknown. The CDR3 loop spans 14 amino acids. In germline, CDR1 is SGHVS, CDR2 FQNEAQ. The V gene end was trimmed by 6 bases and the J gene end by 0 bases; junction bases not matched to a gene: 4. V and J are TRBV7-8 and TRBJ2-7; 8 nucleotides line up with TRBD2. The sequencing sample was made of central memory CD4+ T cells from blood. The sequence came from a man under 40 with type 1 diabetes. The CDR3 region has the DNA TGTGCCAGCAGGATTAGCGGGAACTCCTACGAGCAGTACTTC. Its translation: CASRISGNSYEQYF.